This TCR beta chain was identified in a study of Ad26.COV2.S vaccination and SARS-CoV-2 variants. Study-wide background: Enrolled in COV1001, the donor was in the Ad26.COV2.S trial arm, which received the vaccine.

Assay used: immunoSEQ multiplex PCR; TCRdb lists only in-frame clones, some missing. The sample lists around 450,000 clones, roughly 90% seen once, with about 3.6% in the top ten. As for treatment: over 15 received Ad26.COV2.S at low or high dose, single or two shots; 5 received placebo; per-sample allocation not given. Each sample was drawn 63 days after the first injection (of vaccine or placebo). The sequencing used peripheral blood, collected in a trial of Ad26.COV2.S vaccine versus placebo. The TCR originated in a person between 18 and 59 years old who received the Ad26.COV2.S COVID-19 vaccine or a placebo.

CDR3 amino acids: CASSLVTSGGYNEQFF. For the CDR3, the DNA is TGTGCCAGCAGCTTGGTGACTAGCGGGGGATACAATGAGCAGTTCTTC. V and J are TRBV5-6 and TRBJ2-1; the match to TRBD2 covers 12 bases. Germline CDR1 is SGHDT and CDR2 is YYEEEE. V was clipped by 0 bases and J by 4 bases; unmatched bases: 2. The CDR3 loop spans 16 amino acids.